These 28 T cell receptor beta chains were sequenced from one sample in a study of cytomegalovirus exposure and HLA in healthy donors. The PCR used 60 Vbeta and 13 Jbeta primers. Clones were read by immunoSEQ multiplex PCR, and TCRdb kept only the in-frame ones, dropping some. Across about 140,000 clones, the top ten clones capture less than 3.5% of the sample. The sequenced sample was PBMCs. The receptor source for this set is a man in his forties or fifties in good health and CMV-seronegative.

The V gene is TRBV5-1, the J gene TRBJ2-5; TRBD2 aligns across 9 bases. Trimming at V came to 0 bases and at J to 6 bases, leaving 15 bases not matched to a gene. This CDR3 is built from 18 residues. Germline V gives CDR1 SGHRS, CDR2 YFSETQ. The CDR3 DNA is TGCGCCAGCAGCTTGGCCGGGAGTAGCGGGGGAGCCCTCCAGACCCAGTACTTC. This encodes CASSLAGSSGGALQTQYF.

The rearrangement links TRBV11-1 to TRBJ2-2; 7 bases are shared with TRBD2. From germline, CDR1 is SGHAT and CDR2 FQDESV (reference sequence). This CDR3 region has 16 residues. The trim removed 5 bases at V and 3 bases at J, leaving 9 bases unmatched. CDR3 sequence reads: CASSLSSRGYTGELFF. CDR3 bases: TGTGCCAGCAGCCTGTCCTCGCGGGGGTACACCGGGGAGCTGTTTTTT.

About this clone itself: Other DNA sequences within the sample encode an identical CDR3. This chain joins TRBV28 and TRBJ2-1; 14 positions agree with TRBD2. The junction had 9 bases not matched to a gene; V was cut back by 2 bases and J by 9 bases. In germline, CDR1 is MDHEN, CDR2 SYDVKM. This CDR3 has 17 residues. The chain's CDR3 is CASSLGRTSGGPGEQFF. CDR3 DNA: TGTGCCAGCAGTTTAGGCCGGACTAGCGGGGGGCCCGGTGAGCAGTTCTTC.

The chain is built from TRBV7-3 and TRBJ1-1; 7 bases match TRBD1. Germline assignment: CDR1 SGHTA and CDR2 FQGTGA. This CDR3 has 16 amino acids. V trimming: 0 bases; J trimming: 7 bases; junction bases outside the gene matches: 11. CDR3 residues: CASSLTRRGREGEAFF. DNA of the CDR3: TGTGCCAGCAGCTTAACGAGGAGGGGGCGAGAAGGTGAAGCTTTCTTT.

The V and J genes are TRBV6-5 and TRBJ1-1, with 8 bases fitting TRBD1. There are 12 residues in the CDR3. V gave up 10 bases and J gave up 6 bases; unmatched junction bases: 7. Germline V lookup: CDR1 MNHEY, CDR2 SVGAGI. The DNA of the CDR3 is TGTGCCACCACAGACAGGGGTCCTGAAGCTTTCTTT. This encodes CATTDRGPEAFF.

The chain combines TRBV7-2 with TRBJ1-1; no reliable D call. Deletions cut 8 bases from V and 7 bases from J, with 11 bases between. This CDR3 contains 11 residues. Germline-derived CDR1 and CDR2 are SGHTA and FQGNSA. This chain's CDR3 is CASQEGLEAFF. The CDR3 DNA follows: TGTGCCAGCCAGGAGGGCCTTGAAGCTTTCTTT.

DNA for the CDR3: TGTGCCAGCAGTTTAAGTGACAGGGGGGGTGGTTCACCCCTCCACTTT. Amino acid sequence: CASSLSDRGGGSPLHF. The rearrangement uses TRBV27 and TRBJ1-6, with TRBD1 matching over 9 bases. The CDR3 totals 16 residues. The ends lost 2 bases at V and 9 bases at J; junction bases unmatched: 8. Germline assignment: CDR1 MNHEY and CDR2 SMNVEV (reference sequence).

The rearrangement links TRBV4-2 to TRBJ1-4; no reliable D call. This CDR3 has 13 amino acids. In germline, CDR1 is LGHNA, CDR2 YNFKEQ. Trimming took 6 bases from V and 8 from J, leaving 13 bases between them. CDR3 DNA sequence: TGTGCCAGCAGTGTGGCTGTGGGCGAAAAACTGTTTTTT. This sequence encodes CASSVAVGEKLFF.

The chain has TRBV19 and TRBJ2-7; 8 nucleotides line up with TRBD2. Germline loops: CDR1 LNHDA, CDR2 SQIVND (reference sequence). J lost 4 bases, V lost 4 bases, and 15 bases had no gene match. The CDR3 loop spans 17 amino acids. In DNA form, the CDR3 reads TGTGCCAGTAGTACGTCCGCGGGGGGCGCGACGCCTTACGAGCAGTACTTC. It yields the protein CASSTSAGGATPYEQYF.

The genes are TRBV5-4 and TRBJ1-4; 9 positions match TRBD1. The CDR3 covers 15 residues. J gave up 5 bases and V 5 bases, and 7 bases lay outside the gene matches. Germline assignment: CDR1 SGHNT and CDR2 YYREEE (reference sequence). This CDR3 reads CASREGGTGNEKLFF. CDR3 nucleotides: TGTGCCAGCAGAGAGGGAGGGACAGGGAATGAAAAACTGTTTTTT.

This chain links TRBV18 with TRBJ2-5; a weak D match, TRBD1 (6 bases). V was shortened by 2 bases and J by 5 bases, with 12 bases between the two germline ends. This CDR3 has 14 residues. The germline V gene encodes CDR1 KGHSH and CDR2 LQKENI. CDR3 nucleotide sequence: TGTGCCAGCTCACCAAACAGGGATGGTGAGACCCAGTACTTC. It codes for CASSPNRDGETQYF. Full variable domain (outside the CDR3, taken from reference TRBV18 and TRBJ2-5): NAGVMQNPRHLVRRRGQEARLRCSPMKGHSHVYWYRQLPEEGLKFMVYLQKENIIDESGMPKERFSAEFPKEGPSILRIQQVVRGDSAAYFCASSPNRDGETQYFGPGTRLLVL.

The V gene is TRBV5-4, the J gene TRBJ2-3; TRBD2 matches at 7 bases. V trimming: 0 bases; J trimming: 4 bases; junction bases outside the gene matches: 8. CDR1 and CDR2 (germline): SGHNT, YYREEE (reference sequence). The CDR3 consists of 16 residues. The CDR3 DNA follows: TGTGCCAGCAGCTTGGTCGGCGGGGGTGGGTCAGATACGCAGTATTTT. As protein: CASSLVGGGGSDTQYF.

This chain links TRBV7-2 with TRBJ1-3; 8 bases are a match to TRBD1. Per germline, CDR1 SGHTA and CDR2 FQGNSA. The CDR3 loop spans 17 amino acids. With V trimmed by 1 base and J by 0 bases, 5 bases remained unmatched. CDR3 coding DNA: TGTGCCAGCAGCTTAGTCCAGGGGGCGAACTCTGGAAACACCATATATTTT. Encoded protein: CASSLVQGANSGNTIYF.

The V call is TRBV11-2, the J call TRBJ2-7, with 10 positions matching TRBD1. This CDR3 contains 17 residues. The V and J ends lost 4 bases and 3 bases, in that order; junction bases with no gene match: 12. Germline CDR1 reads SGHAT; CDR2 reads FQNNGV. CDR3 DNA sequence: TGTGCCAGCAGCTCCTCTATAGGGACAGGGGACCTCTACGAGCAGTACTTC. Translating it yields CASSSSIGTGDLYEQYF.

The chain combines TRBV6-5 with TRBJ1-2; TRBD1 agrees at 10 bases. The CDR3 loop spans 15 amino acids. Per the germline V gene, CDR1 is MNHEY and CDR2 is SVGAGI. J was trimmed by 2 bases and V by 5 bases; bases with no gene match: 5. CDR3 nucleotides: TGTGCCAGCAGTCCCGGGACAGGGGAAAACTATGGCTACACCTTC. Its protein product is CASSPGTGENYGYTF.

The chain joins TRBV5-1 to TRBJ2-6; D might be TRBD1 (6 bases). Per the germline V gene, CDR1 is SGHRS and CDR2 is YFSETQ. V lost 2 bases, J lost 0 bases, and 9 bases lay in between. This CDR3 spans 16 amino acids. CDR3 sequence (DNA): TGCGCCAGCAGCTTTGGACAGTTCTCTGGGGCCAACGTCCTGACTTTC. Its translation is CASSFGQFSGANVLTF.

This chain links TRBV7-6 with TRBJ2-5; tentative D call: TRBD2 (6 bases). V lost 1 base, J lost 3 bases, and 12 bases lay in between. Germline V gene lookup returns CDR1 SGHVS and CDR2 FNYEAQ. CDR3 length: 15 amino acids. The CDR3 sequence is CASSLGGGLKETQYF. Written as DNA, the CDR3 is TGTGCCAGCAGCTTAGGTGGGGGGTTGAAAGAGACCCAGTACTTC.

This rearrangement joins TRBV15 to TRBJ2-7; unclear D gene. CDR1 and CDR2 from the germline V gene are LNHNV and YYDKDF (reference sequence). The CDR3 contains 13 residues. The germline V and J ends were trimmed by 1 base and 4 bases, with 8 bases remaining between them. In DNA form, the CDR3 reads TGTGCCACCAGCAGAGGAAACTTATACGAGCAGTACTTC. Translated: CATSRGNLYEQYF.

The rearrangement links TRBV18 to TRBJ2-7; 10 bases map to TRBD1. V lost 4 bases and J lost 1; bases outside the gene matches: 10. CDR3 length: 17 amino acids. Germline values: CDR1 KGHSH, CDR2 LQKENI. The CDR3 sequence: CASSLGPGTGVSYEQYF. The CDR3 nucleotides read TGTGCCAGCTCACTCGGACCCGGGACAGGGGTTTCCTACGAGCAGTACTTC.

Here the CDR3 DNA reads TGTGCCAGTAGTATATCCGGGTCTGGAAACACCATATATTTT. Translated: CASSISGSGNTIYF. J is TRBJ1-3 and V is TRBV19; no clear D gene. CDR1 is LNHDA, CDR2 SQIVND, per germline (reference sequence). CDR3 length equals 14 residues. Trimming stripped 2 bases from V and 1 base from J, with 6 bases between. The full variable domain, its missing parts supplied by reference TRBV19 and TRBJ1-3, is DGGITQSPKYLFRKEGQNVTLSCEQNLNHDAMYWYRQDPGQGLRLIYYSQIVNDFQKGDIAEGYSVSREKKESFPLTVTSAQKNPTAFYLCASSISGSGNTIYFGEGSWLTVV.

V gene TRBV27 combines with J gene TRBJ1-6; D gene uncertain. CDR1 MNHEY and CDR2 SMNVEV come from the germline V gene (reference sequence). Trimming shortened V by 5 bases and J by 5 bases, and 19 bases separated the two germline ends. The CDR3 is 17 residues long. The DNA of the CDR3 is TGTGCCAGCAGTCTAGGCGGGTCGGGGATTCATAATTCACCCCTCCACTTT. It translates to CASSLGGSGIHNSPLHF.

The chain links TRBV4-1 to TRBJ2-5; a possible D gene is TRBD1 (6 bases). The J call may be faulty, since TRBJ2-7 better matches the DNA end. CDR3 length: 14 residues. From germline, CDR1 is MGHRA and CDR2 YSYEKL. This CDR3 reads CASSLSGQLYEQYF. DNA for the CDR3: TGCGCCAGCAGCCTCTCAGGACAGCTCTACGAGCAGTACTTC.

This sequence joins TRBV7-2 and TRBJ1-2, with a tentative D call TRBD1 (5 bases). CDR1 is SGHTA and CDR2 is FQGNSA in the germline V gene. The CDR3 runs to 14 residues. V was pared by 1 base and J by 8 bases, with 14 bases between. The CDR3 bases are TGTGCCAGCAGCTTAGACAACAGGCCTGGGGGCTACACCTTC. It specifies CASSLDNRPGGYTF.

On this clone itself: Since no conserved phenylalanine or tryptophan closes the CDR3, a read error is the likely cause. The V call is TRBV5-1, the J call TRBJ2-7; 8 nucleotides match TRBD1. Germline V lookup: CDR1 SGHRS, CDR2 YFSETQ. This CDR3 spans 14 amino acids. With 4 bases clipped from V and 3 bases from J, the junction kept 6 bases outside the gene matches. Here the CDR3 reads CASSPTGGDYEQYL. CDR3 nucleotides: TGCGCCAGCAGCCCCACAGGGGGAGACTACGAGCAGTACCTC.

The chain combines TRBV27 with TRBJ2-5, with TRBD1 as a possible D gene (8 bases). With 7 bases removed from V and 5 bases from J, the gap between germline ends came to 26 bases. Germline V gene data show CDR1 as MNHEY and CDR2 as SMNVEV (reference sequence). This CDR3 contains 17 residues. The CDR3 region is CASMRQGTGLVGETQYF. The CDR3 DNA sequence: TGTGCCAGCATGCGACAGGGGACCGGACTAGTAGGGGAGACCCAGTACTTC.

The chain employs TRBV11-1 and TRBJ1-1; D call uncertain. The germline V and J ends were trimmed by 3 bases and 5 bases, with 10 bases remaining between them. The germline V gene has CDR1 SGHAT and CDR2 FQDESV (reference sequence). This CDR3 has 13 residues. In nucleotides, the CDR3 is TGTGCCAGCAGCTTTAATCGAGGAACTGAAGCTTTCTTT. It specifies CASSFNRGTEAFF.

This chain links TRBV4-3 with TRBJ2-7, with TRBD1 matching 7 bases. The CDR3 is 16 residues long. Germline values: CDR1 LGHNA, CDR2 YSLEER. J gave up 3 bases and V 4 bases, and 12 bases lay outside the gene matches. The CDR3 protein is CASSPSLTGRSYEQYF. Here the CDR3 DNA reads TGCGCCAGCAGCCCCTCATTGACAGGGAGAAGCTACGAGCAGTACTTC.

The rearrangement links TRBV11-2 to TRBJ2-7; 12 bases map to TRBD2. Germline CDR1 reads SGHAT; CDR2 reads FQNNGV. Germline trimming cut 0 bases from V and 2 bases from J; bases unmatched to any gene: 2. The CDR3 sequence is 16 residues long. CDR3 residues: CASSLDRLAGAYEQYF. As DNA, the CDR3 is TGTGCCAGCAGCTTAGACCGACTAGCGGGGGCCTACGAGCAGTACTTC.